A selection of T cell receptor beta chains follows, all from one sample in a study of blood T cells in healthy people across ages. TCRdb itself ran the 5' RACE reads through MiXCR, one entry per CDR3 protein. The table includes roughly 800,000 distinct CDR3 sequences, roughly 40% detected once. The sequenced sample was blood. These receptors all come from a man between 18 and 35 years old in good health. The CDR3 runs from the conserved cysteine through the conserved F or W. D genes are given only for firm matches. Some rows have no size entry. The others give once, few or many, or a class for an expanded clone.

J,size,V,D,CDR3,DNA
TRBJ1-5,-,TRBV6-6,-,CASTENPGDNQPQHF,TGTGCCAGCACTGAAAACCCCGGTGACAATCAGCCCCAGCATTTT
TRBJ2-7,many,TRBV2,-,CASSENYEQYF,TGTGCCAGCAGTGAAAACTACGAGCAGTACTTC
TRBJ2-3,many,TRBV20-1,-,CSASGGTDTQYF,TGCAGTGCTAGCGGAGGCACAGATACGCAGTATTTT
TRBJ1-2,many,TRBV27,-,CASSLEGLGGYTF,TGTGCCAGCAGTTTGGAGGGGCTCGGAGGCTACACCTTC
TRBJ2-3,many,TRBV7-2,-,CASSAMGTDTQYF,TGTGCCAGCAGCGCCATGGGAACAGATACGCAGTATTTT
TRBJ2-5,many,TRBV7-9,TRBD2,CASSRFLAGVGETQYF,TGTGCCAGCAGCCGATTCCTAGCGGGGGTTGGAGAGACCCAGTACTTC
TRBJ2-5,-,TRBV20-1,TRBD2,CSARPAGGLQETQYF,TGCAGTGCTAGACCAGCGGGGGGGCTACAAGAGACCCAGTACTTC
TRBJ1-2,few,TRBV12-3/TRBV12-4,TRBD1,CASSPYQGDRGLGYGYTF,TGTGCCAGCAGTCCCTACCAAGGGGACAGGGGTTTGGGGTATGGCTACACCTTC
TRBJ1-1,few,TRBV7-9,-,CASSSSPGGSEAFF,TGTGCCAGCAGCTCCTCGCCGGGGGGGTCTGAAGCTTTCTTT
TRBJ1-1,-,TRBV6-1,TRBD1,CASSEQVGDRNTEAFF,TGTGCCAGCAGTGAACAGGTGGGGGACAGGAACACTGAAGCTTTCTTT
TRBJ2-1,many,TRBV7-2,TRBD1,CASSFQPGQGINEQFF,TGTGCCAGCAGCTTCCAACCGGGACAGGGAATAAATGAGCAGTTCTTC
TRBJ2-7,many,TRBV20-1,TRBD2,CSARDLAGHEQYF,TGCAGTGCTAGAGATCTAGCGGGGCACGAGCAGTACTTC
TRBJ1-1,-,TRBV12-3/TRBV12-4,TRBD1,CASVQGVGTGAFF,TGTGCCAGCGTACAGGGGGTTGGGACTGGAGCTTTCTTT
TRBJ2-5,few,TRBV7-9,-,CASSLGDETQYF,TGTGCCAGCAGCTTAGGGGATGAGACCCAGTACTTC
TRBJ1-1,-,TRBV7-3,-,CASSLTGRATEAFF,TGTGCCAGCAGCTTAACGGGGAGGGCGACTGAAGCTTTCTTT
TRBJ1-1,few,TRBV4-1,-,CASSQVGRVNTEAFF,TGCGCCAGCAGCCAAGTAGGTAGAGTGAACACTGAAGCTTTCTTT
TRBJ2-2,-,TRBV11-1,-,CASSLDQPNTGELFF,TGTGCCAGCAGCTTGGATCAGCCGAACACCGGGGAGCTGTTTTTT
TRBJ1-2,once,TRBV4-2,TRBD1,CASSPGQGGRYGYTF,TGTGCCAGCAGCCCCGGGCAGGGGGGTAGGTATGGCTACACCTTC
TRBJ2-3,-,TRBV5-6,TRBD1,CTSSLGQGTDTQYF,TGTACCAGCAGCCTCGGACAGGGCACAGATACGCAGTATTTT
TRBJ2-6,-,TRBV7-9,-,CASSLVAGTAASGANVLTF,TGTGCCAGCAGCTTAGTTGCGGGGACAGCTGCTTCTGGGGCCAACGTCCTGACTTTC
TRBJ2-7,many,TRBV12-3/TRBV12-4,TRBD2,CASSLGSGVRYEQYF,TGTGCCAGCAGTTTAGGTAGCGGGGTACGGTACGAGCAGTACTTC
TRBJ1-2,few,TRBV20-1,-,CSARSNYGYTF,TGCAGTGCTAGGTCTAACTATGGCTACACCTTC
TRBJ1-1,few,TRBV7-6,-,CASSLGGNNEAFF,TGTGCCAGCAGCTTAGGGGGCAACAACGAAGCTTTCTTT
TRBJ2-4,few,TRBV7-9,-,CASSLWTKPKNIQYF,TGTGCCAGCAGCTTATGGACAAAGCCCAAAAACATTCAGTACTTC
TRBJ1-1,-,TRBV28,TRBD1,CATQTQTGSTTEAFF,TGTGCCACCCAAACTCAGACAGGGAGTACCACTGAAGCTTTCTTT
TRBJ1-1,-,TRBV10-3,TRBD1,CAITPRQGNTEAFF,TGTGCCATCACCCCCCGACAGGGGAACACTGAAGCTTTCTTT
TRBJ2-1,many,TRBV20-1,TRBD2,CSVPLAEYNEQFF,TGCAGTGTACCCCTAGCGGAATACAATGAGCAGTTCTTC
TRBJ1-1,-,TRBV5-6,-,CASSLRAGEAFF,TGTGCCAGCAGCTTGCGGGCAGGGGAAGCTTTCTTT
TRBJ2-7,few,TRBV7-9,-,CASSGNMVGNSYEQYF,TGTGCCAGCAGCGGAAATATGGTAGGAAACTCCTACGAGCAGTACTTC
TRBJ2-7,-,TRBV10-3,-,CAIMGGVYNEQYF,TGTGCCATCATGGGCGGGGTCTACAATGAGCAGTACTTC
TRBJ2-3,-,TRBV5-1,TRBD2,CASSSGTSIDTQYF,TGCGCCAGCAGCTCCGGGACTAGCATAGATACGCAGTATTTT
TRBJ1-3,-,TRBV15,-,CATSSDRTAGNTIYF,TGTGCCACCAGCAGCGACCGGACCGCGGGAAACACCATATATTTT
TRBJ2-3,many,TRBV7-6,TRBD2,CASSPGLAGADTQYF,TGTGCCAGCAGCCCCGGTCTAGCGGGCGCAGATACGCAGTATTTT
TRBJ2-1,many,TRBV7-2,-,CASSFRGEQFF,TGTGCCAGCAGCTTTAGGGGTGAGCAGTTCTTC
TRBJ2-7,-,TRBV4-1,-,CASSQRLGDENEQYF,TGCGCCAGCAGCCAAAGACTGGGTGATGAGAATGAGCAGTACTTC
TRBJ1-1,few,TRBV5-6,TRBD1,CASSPTGFFTEAFF,TGTGCCAGCAGCCCGACAGGGTTTTTCACTGAAGCTTTCTTT
TRBJ1-2,-,TRBV28,TRBD1,CTSSPGGGDGYTF,TGTACCAGCAGCCCCGGAGGGGGCGATGGCTACACCTTC
TRBJ2-2,few,TRBV6-2/TRBV6-3,TRBD1,CASSPTGTAEGGELFF,TGTGCCAGCAGTCCAACCGGGACAGCCGAGGGCGGGGAGCTGTTTTTT
TRBJ1-2,-,TRBV7-9,TRBD1,CASSLDRGSHGYTF,TGTGCCAGCAGCTTAGACAGGGGGTCCCATGGCTACACCTTC
TRBJ1-2,-,TRBV7-2,TRBD1,CASSSPRQGLYGYTF,TGTGCCAGCAGCTCCCCTCGACAGGGGCTGTATGGCTACACCTTC
TRBJ2-3,-,TRBV2,-,CASSWTGASKDTQYF,TGTGCCAGCTCATGGACGGGGGCGTCTAAAGATACGCAGTATTTT
TRBJ1-2,-,TRBV5-5,-,CASSLVMGGTCGYTF,TGTGCCAGCAGCTTGGTTATGGGGGGCACCTGTGGCTACACCTTC
TRBJ1-6,-,TRBV6-7,TRBD1,CASSYSYGTGYFNSPLHF,TGTGCCAGCAGTTACTCTTACGGGACAGGCTACTTTAATTCACCCCTCCACTTT
TRBJ2-2,-,TRBV7-2,-,CASSLRRGFNTGELFF,TGTGCCAGCAGCTTGAGAAGAGGATTTAACACCGGGGAGCTGTTTTTT
TRBJ2-3,-,TRBV7-9,TRBD1,CACSRDRGSTDTQYF,TGTGCCTGCAGCCGGGACAGGGGGAGCACAGATACGCAGTATTTT
TRBJ2-7,-,TRBV4-2,-,CASSPRLTDSYEQYF,TGTGCCAGCAGCCCCCGACTGACCGACAGCTACGAGCAGTACTTC
TRBJ2-1,many,TRBV9,TRBD1,CASSPRQGSEQFF,TGTGCCAGCAGCCCCCGACAGGGTAGTGAGCAGTTCTTC
TRBJ1-6,-,TRBV4-1,-,CASSPDGGAGNSPLHF,TGCGCCAGCAGCCCCGACGGGGGGGCCGGGAATTCACCCCTCCACTTT
TRBJ2-5,-,TRBV7-9,TRBD1,CASSIPGQGSETQYF,TGTGCCAGCAGCATCCCCGGACAGGGCTCAGAGACCCAGTACTTC